This T cell receptor (beta chain) was captured in a study of cytomegalovirus exposure and HLA in healthy donors. Study observations and caveats: Researchers catalogued 150 or so TCR beta chains as cytomegalovirus-associated.

Points on this clone: Antigen unknown.

The primer mix had 60 Vbeta and 13 Jbeta primers. TCRdb's copy holds only in-frame clones and misses some; the assay was immunoSEQ multiplex PCR. The table includes fewer than 140,000 clones, 70% to 75% detected once. The length of the CDR3 is 15 residues. V lost 4 bases to trimming and J lost 2 bases, with 14 bases between them. In germline, CDR1 is SGHNT, CDR2 YENEEA. V usage is TRBV11-3 and J usage is TRBJ2-5, with D possibly being TRBD2 (6 bases). This clonotype was obtained from a female donor in good health and CMV-seronegative. The sequencing input was PBMCs. The CDR3 is CASSSGLNLQETQYF. For the CDR3, the DNA is TGTGCCAGCAGCTCGGGACTTAACTTACAAGAGACCCAGTACTTC.